This TCR beta chain was recorded in a study of blood T cell repertoires in COVID-19. At the level of the study: Some COVID-19 samples were acute and others convalescent; all came from the United States, Italy and Spain.

Clones were read by immunoSEQ multiplex PCR, and TCRdb kept only the in-frame ones, dropping some. Of 150,000 to 200,000 clones in the sample, around four fifths were seen once. There are 15 residues in the CDR3. The trim removed 1 base at V and 0 bases at J, leaving 2 bases unmatched. The germline gives CDR1 SGHTA, CDR2 FQGNSA. This clone came up once. Other nucleotide sequences in the sample specify the same CDR3. This chain connects TRBV7-2 to TRBJ1-1; TRBD1 matches 7 bases. This receptor was taken from a woman aged 30 to 39 with acute or convalescent COVID-19. The sequenced sample was peripheral blood. As DNA, the CDR3 is TGTGCCAGCAGCTTAGGGACAGGAATGAACACTGAAGCTTTCTTT. It specifies CASSLGTGMNTEAFF.